The text below deals with one T cell receptor beta chain. Using immunoSEQ multiplex PCR, the repertoire was profiled, and TCRdb retains in-frame clones only, with some absent. The sample lists a few hundred thousand clones, 86% occurring once. This entry belongs to a study of blood T cell repertoires in COVID-19. Study in general: COVID-19 samples from acute and convalescent phases originated in the United States, Italy and Spain.

V was shortened by 11 bases and J by 7 bases, with 14 bases between the two germline ends. This CDR3 is 11 amino acids long. The receptor's source is a man aged 25-45 years who had recovered from COVID-19. The gene calls are TRBV12-3 or TRBV12-4 and TRBJ1-2; tentatively, D is TRBD1 (6 bases). Sequenced sample: peripheral blood. The CDR3 is CAAGAGVGYTF. CDR3 bases: TGTGCCGCGGGGGCCGGAGTTGGCTACACCTTC.